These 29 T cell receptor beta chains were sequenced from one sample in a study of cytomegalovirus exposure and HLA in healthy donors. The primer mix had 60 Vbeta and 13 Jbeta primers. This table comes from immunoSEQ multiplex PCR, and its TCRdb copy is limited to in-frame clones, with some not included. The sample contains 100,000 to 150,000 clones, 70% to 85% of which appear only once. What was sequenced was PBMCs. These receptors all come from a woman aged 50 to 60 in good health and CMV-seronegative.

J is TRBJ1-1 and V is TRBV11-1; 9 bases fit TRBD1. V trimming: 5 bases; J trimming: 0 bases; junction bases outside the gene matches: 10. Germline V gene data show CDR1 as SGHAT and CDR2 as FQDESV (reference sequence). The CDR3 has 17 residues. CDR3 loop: CASSRELGQGMNTEAFF. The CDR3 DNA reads TGTGCCAGCAGCCGAGAACTCGGACAGGGGATGAACACTGAAGCTTTCTTT.

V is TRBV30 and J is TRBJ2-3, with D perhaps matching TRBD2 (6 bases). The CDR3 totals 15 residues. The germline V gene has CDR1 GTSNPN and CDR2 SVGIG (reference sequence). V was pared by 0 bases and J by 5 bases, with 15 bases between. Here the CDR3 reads CAWSVPAGSLDTQYF. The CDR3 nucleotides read TGTGCCTGGAGTGTCCCGGCGGGGAGCTTAGATACGCAGTATTTT.

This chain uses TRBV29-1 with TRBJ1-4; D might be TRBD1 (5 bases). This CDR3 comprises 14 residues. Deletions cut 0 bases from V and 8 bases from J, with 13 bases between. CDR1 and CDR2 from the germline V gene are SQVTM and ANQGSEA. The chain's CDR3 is CSVEDSRRGEKLFF. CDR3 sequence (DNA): TGCAGCGTTGAAGATTCCCGTCGGGGGGAAAAACTGTTTTTT.

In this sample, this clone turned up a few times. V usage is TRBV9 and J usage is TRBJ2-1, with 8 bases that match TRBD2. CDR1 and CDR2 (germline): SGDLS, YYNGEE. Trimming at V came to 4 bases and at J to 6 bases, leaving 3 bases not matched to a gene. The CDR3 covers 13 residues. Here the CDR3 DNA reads TGTGCCAGCAGCTTCGCGGGGGGCAATGAGCAGTTCTTC. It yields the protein CASSFAGGNEQFF.

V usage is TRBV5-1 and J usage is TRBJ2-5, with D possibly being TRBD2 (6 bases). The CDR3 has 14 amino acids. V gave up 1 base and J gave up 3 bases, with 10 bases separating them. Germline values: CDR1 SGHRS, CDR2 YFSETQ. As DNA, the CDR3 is TGCGCCAGCAGCTTGTGGGGGACTGAAGAGACCCAGTACTTC. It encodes CASSLWGTEETQYF. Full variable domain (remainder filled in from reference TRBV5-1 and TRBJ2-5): KAGVTQTPRYLIKTRGQQVTLSCSPISGHRSVSWYQQTPGQGLQFLFEYFSETQRNKGNFPGRFSGRQFSNSRSEMNVSTLELGDSALYLCASSLWGTEETQYFGPGTRLLVL.

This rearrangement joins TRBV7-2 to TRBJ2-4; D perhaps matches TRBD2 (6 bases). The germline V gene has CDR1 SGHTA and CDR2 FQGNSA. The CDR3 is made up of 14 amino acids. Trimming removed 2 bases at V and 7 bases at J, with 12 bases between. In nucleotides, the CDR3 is TGTGCCAGCAGCTTAAACGTCGGGAGTAACATTCAGTACTTC. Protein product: CASSLNVGSNIQYF.

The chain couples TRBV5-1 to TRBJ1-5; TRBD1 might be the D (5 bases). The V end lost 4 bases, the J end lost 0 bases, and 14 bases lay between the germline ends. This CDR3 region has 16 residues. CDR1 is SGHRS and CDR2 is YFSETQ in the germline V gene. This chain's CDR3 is CASSPGGWGSNQPQHF. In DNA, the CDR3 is TGCGCCAGCAGCCCCGGGGGGTGGGGTAGCAATCAGCCCCAGCATTTT.

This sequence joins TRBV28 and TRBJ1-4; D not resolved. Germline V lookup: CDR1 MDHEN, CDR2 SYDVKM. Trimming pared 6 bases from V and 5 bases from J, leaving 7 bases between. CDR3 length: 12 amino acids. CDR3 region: CASSFPNEKLFF. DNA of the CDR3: TGTGCCAGCAGCTTCCCCAATGAAAAACTGTTTTTT.

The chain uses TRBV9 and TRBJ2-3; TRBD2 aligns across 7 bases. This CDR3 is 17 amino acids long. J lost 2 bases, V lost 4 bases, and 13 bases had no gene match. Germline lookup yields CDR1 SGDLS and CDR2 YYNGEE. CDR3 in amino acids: CASSSTLAGWDTDTQYF. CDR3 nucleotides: TGTGCCAGCAGCTCCACCTTAGCGGGTTGGGACACAGATACGCAGTATTTT.

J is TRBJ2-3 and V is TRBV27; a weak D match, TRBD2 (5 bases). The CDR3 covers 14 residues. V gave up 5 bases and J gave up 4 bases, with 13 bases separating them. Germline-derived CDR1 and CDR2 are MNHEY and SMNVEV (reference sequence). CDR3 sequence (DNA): TGTGCCAGCAGTCCCTCGGGTAGCGCAGATACGCAGTATTTT. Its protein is CASSPSGSADTQYF.

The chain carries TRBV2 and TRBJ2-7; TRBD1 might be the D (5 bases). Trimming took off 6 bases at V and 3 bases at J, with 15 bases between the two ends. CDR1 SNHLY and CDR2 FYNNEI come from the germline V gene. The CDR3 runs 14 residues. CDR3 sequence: CASRRGALDYEQYF. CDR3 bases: TGTGCCAGCAGAAGGGGCGCTCTAGACTACGAGCAGTACTTC. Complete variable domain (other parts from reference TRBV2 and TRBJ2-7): EPEVTQTPSHQVTQMGQEVILRCVPISNHLYFYWYRQILGQKVEFLVSFYNNEISEKSEIFDDQFSVERPDGSNFTLKIRSTKLEDSAMYFCASRRGALDYEQYFGPGTRLTVT.

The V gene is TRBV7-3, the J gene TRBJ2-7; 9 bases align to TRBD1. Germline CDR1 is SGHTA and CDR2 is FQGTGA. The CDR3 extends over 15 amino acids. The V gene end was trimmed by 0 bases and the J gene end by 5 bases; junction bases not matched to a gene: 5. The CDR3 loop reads CASSLTFGTGNEQYF. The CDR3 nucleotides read TGTGCCAGCAGCTTAACGTTTGGGACAGGGAACGAGCAGTACTTC. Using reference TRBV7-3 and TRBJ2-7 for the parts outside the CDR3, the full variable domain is GAGVSQTPSNKVTEKGKYVELRCDPISGHTALYWYRQSLGQGPEFLIYFQGTGAADDSGLPNDRFFAVRPEGSVSTLKIQRTERGDSAVYLCASSLTFGTGNEQYFGPGTRLTVT.

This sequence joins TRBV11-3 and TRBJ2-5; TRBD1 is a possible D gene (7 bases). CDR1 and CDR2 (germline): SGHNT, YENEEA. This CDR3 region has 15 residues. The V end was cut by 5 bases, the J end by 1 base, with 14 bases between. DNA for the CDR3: TGTGCCAGCAGCCCGGAGGGACAGCTCCAAGAGACCCAGTACTTC. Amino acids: CASSPEGQLQETQYF.

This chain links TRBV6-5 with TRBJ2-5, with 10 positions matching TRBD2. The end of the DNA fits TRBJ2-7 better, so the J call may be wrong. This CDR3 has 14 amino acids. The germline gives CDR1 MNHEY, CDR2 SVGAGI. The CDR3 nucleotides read TGTGCCAGCAGTGGGACTAGCGTTTCCTACGAGCAGTACTTC. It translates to CASSGTSVSYEQYF.

The CDR3 sequence is CASSLEVGVPSYEQYF. The CDR3 DNA reads TGTGCCAGCAGCTTGGAAGTGGGAGTGCCGTCCTACGAGCAGTACTTC. The V and J genes are TRBV5-8 and TRBJ2-7; D perhaps matches TRBD2 (5 bases). The CDR3 spans 16 residues. The V end lost 0 bases, the J end lost 1 base, and 14 bases lay between the germline ends. Looked up from germline, CDR1 is SGHTS and CDR2 is YDEGEE.

For the CDR3, the DNA is TGTGCCAGCTCCCTGTACACAGGGGACGGCGAGCAGTACTTC. Protein: CASSLYTGDGEQYF. The chain recombines TRBV18 with TRBJ2-7; the match to TRBD1 covers 7 bases. Germline CDR1 and CDR2: KGHSH and LQKENI. CDR3 length: 14 residues. V trimming: 6 bases; J trimming: 6 bases; junction bases outside the gene matches: 11. Drawing the rest from reference TRBV18 and TRBJ2-7, the complete variable domain is NAGVMQNPRHLVRRRGQEARLRCSPMKGHSHVYWYRQLPEEGLKFMVYLQKENIIDESGMPKERFSAEFPKEGPSILRIQQVVRGDSAAYFCASSLYTGDGEQYFGPGTRLTVT.

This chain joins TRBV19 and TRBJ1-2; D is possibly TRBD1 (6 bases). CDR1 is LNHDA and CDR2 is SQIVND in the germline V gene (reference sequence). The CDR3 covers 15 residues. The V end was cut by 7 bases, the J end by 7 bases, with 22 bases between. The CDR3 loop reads CASMMGGANPRGYTF. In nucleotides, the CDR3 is TGTGCCAGTATGATGGGGGGGGCGAACCCCCGTGGCTACACCTTC.

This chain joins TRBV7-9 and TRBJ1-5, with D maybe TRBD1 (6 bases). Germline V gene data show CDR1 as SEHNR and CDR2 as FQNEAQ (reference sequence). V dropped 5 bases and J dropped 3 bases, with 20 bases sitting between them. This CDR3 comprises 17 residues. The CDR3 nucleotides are TGTGCCAGCAGCCTAGTGGGGGCACAGGGCATCAATCAGCCCCAGCATTTT. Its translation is CASSLVGAQGINQPQHF. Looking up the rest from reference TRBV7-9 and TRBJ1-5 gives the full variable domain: DTGVSQNPRHKITKRGQNVTFRCDPISEHNRLYWYRQTLGQGPEFLTYFQNEAQLEKSRLLSDRFSAERPKGSFSTLEIQRTEQGDSAMYLCASSLVGAQGINQPQHFGDGTRLSIL.

For the CDR3, the DNA is TGTGCCTGGAGTAGGACCAGGACAGAAAATAGCAATCAGCCCCAGCATTTT. Its translation: CAWSRTRTENSNQPQHF. The chain is built from TRBV30 and TRBJ1-5; the D gene is possibly TRBD1 (6 bases). V gave up 2 bases and J gave up 0 bases, with 17 bases separating them. There are 17 residues in the CDR3. The germline gives CDR1 GTSNPN, CDR2 SVGIG (reference sequence). Complete variable domain (other parts from reference TRBV30 and TRBJ1-5): SQTIHQWPATLVQPVGSPLSLECTVEGTSNPNLYWYRQAAGRGLQLLFYSVGIGQISSEVPQNLSASRPQDRQFILSSKKLLLSDSGFYLCAWSRTRTENSNQPQHFGDGTRLSIL.

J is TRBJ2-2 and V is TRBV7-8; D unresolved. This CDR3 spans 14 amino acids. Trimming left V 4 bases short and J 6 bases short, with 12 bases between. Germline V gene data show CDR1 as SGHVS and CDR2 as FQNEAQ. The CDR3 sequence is CASSSSSPAGELFF. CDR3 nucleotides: TGTGCCAGCAGCTCCTCCTCCCCGGCCGGGGAGCTGTTTTTT.

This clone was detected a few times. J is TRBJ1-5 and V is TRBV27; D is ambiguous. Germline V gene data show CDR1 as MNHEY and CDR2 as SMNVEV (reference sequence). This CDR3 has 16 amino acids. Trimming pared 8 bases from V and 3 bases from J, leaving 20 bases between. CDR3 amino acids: CASRAGATLDNQPQHF. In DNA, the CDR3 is TGTGCCAGCCGCGCCGGAGCGACCCTGGACAATCAGCCCCAGCATTTT.

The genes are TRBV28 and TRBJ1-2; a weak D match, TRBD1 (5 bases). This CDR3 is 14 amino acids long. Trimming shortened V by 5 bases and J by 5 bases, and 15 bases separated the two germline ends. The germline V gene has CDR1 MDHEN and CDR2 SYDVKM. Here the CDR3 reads CASSPPQAWYGYTF. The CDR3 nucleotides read TGTGCCAGCAGTCCGCCACAGGCCTGGTATGGCTACACCTTC.

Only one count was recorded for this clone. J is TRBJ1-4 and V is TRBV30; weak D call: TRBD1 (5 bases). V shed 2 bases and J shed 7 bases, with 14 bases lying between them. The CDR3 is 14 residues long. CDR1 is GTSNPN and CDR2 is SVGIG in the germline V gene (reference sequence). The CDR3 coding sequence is TGTGCCTGGAGTCCCCAGGGCCCCGTTGAAAAACTGTTTTTT. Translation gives CAWSPQGPVEKLFF.

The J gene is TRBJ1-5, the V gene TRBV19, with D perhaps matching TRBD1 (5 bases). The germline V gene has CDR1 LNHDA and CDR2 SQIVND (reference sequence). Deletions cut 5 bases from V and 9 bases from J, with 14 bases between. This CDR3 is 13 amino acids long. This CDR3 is CASSQVRGWPQHF. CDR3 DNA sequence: TGTGCCAGTAGTCAGGTACGGGGGTGGCCCCAGCATTTT.

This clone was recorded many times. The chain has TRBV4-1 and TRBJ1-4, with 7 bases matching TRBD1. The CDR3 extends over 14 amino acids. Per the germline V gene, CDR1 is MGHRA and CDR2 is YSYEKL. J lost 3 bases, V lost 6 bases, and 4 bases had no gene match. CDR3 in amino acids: CASRKGQPNEKLFF. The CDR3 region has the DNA TGCGCCAGCAGGAAGGGACAGCCTAATGAAAAACTGTTTTTT.

CDR3 in amino acids: CASKEKAGLVVGTQYF. The CDR3 nucleotides read TGCGCCAGCAAAGAGAAGGCCGGACTAGTTGTTGGGACCCAGTACTTC. V usage is TRBV5-1 and J usage is TRBJ2-5; 7 bases match TRBD2. Germline-derived CDR1 and CDR2 are SGHRS and YFSETQ. This CDR3 is built from 16 residues. Trimming took 6 bases from V and 7 from J; bases not matched to a gene: 18.

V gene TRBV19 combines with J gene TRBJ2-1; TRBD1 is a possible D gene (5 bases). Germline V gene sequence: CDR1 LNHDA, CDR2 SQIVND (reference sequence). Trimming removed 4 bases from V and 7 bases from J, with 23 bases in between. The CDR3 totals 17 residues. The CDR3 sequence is CASSTIPQAVRGNEQFF. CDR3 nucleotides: TGTGCCAGTAGTACCATACCACAGGCTGTACGTGGTAATGAGCAGTTCTTC.

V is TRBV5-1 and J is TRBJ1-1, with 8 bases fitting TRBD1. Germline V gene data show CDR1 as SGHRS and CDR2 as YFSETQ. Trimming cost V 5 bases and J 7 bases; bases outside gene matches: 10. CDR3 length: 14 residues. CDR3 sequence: CASRLGQAELEAFF. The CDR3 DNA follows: TGCGCCAGCAGACTGGGACAGGCGGAACTTGAAGCTTTCTTT.

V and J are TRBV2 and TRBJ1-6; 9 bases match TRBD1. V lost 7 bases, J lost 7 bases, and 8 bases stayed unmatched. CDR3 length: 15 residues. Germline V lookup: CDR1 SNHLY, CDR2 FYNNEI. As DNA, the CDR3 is TGTGCCAGCACTGACCTTGGGACAGGGAATTCACCCCTCCACTTT. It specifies CASTDLGTGNSPLHF.